A selection of T cell receptor beta chains follows, all from one sample in a study of T cell responses to AZD1222 COVID-19 vaccine. Assay used: immunoSEQ multiplex PCR; TCRdb lists only in-frame clones, some missing. Of some 180,000 clones listed, roughly 91% are singletons. The specimen comprised peripheral blood, sampled 28 days after the second dose of the MenACWY control vaccine. These TCRs come from an adult who received the MenACWY meningococcal vaccine as a control. CDR3s include the opening cysteine and the closing phenylalanine or tryptophan. Each record gives: D gene, clone size, J gene, V gene, CDR3 DNA, CDR3 protein. A D gene is named only where the DNA matches it firmly. Size is omitted from some rows. Given values are once, few, many or a class for expanded clones.

D gene: -
clone size: -
J gene: TRBJ1-3
V gene: TRBV18
CDR3 DNA: TGTGCCAGCTCACCATCTGAGAAGACCATATATTTT
CDR3 protein: CASSPSEKTIYF

D gene: -
clone size: once
J gene: TRBJ2-5
V gene: TRBV5-6
CDR3 DNA: TGTGCCAGCAGCGTACTCGGGGTATCTGGCTTGAGGGAGACCCAGTACTTC
CDR3 protein: CASSVLGVSGLRETQYF

D gene: TRBD1
clone size: -
J gene: TRBJ1-6
V gene: TRBV6-2/TRBV6-3
CDR3 DNA: TGTGCCAGCAGTCCGGCCGGGACAGGGGGCGAAAAGTCACCCCTCCACTTT
CDR3 protein: CASSPAGTGGEKSPLHF

D gene: -
clone size: -
J gene: TRBJ1-2
V gene: TRBV6-5
CDR3 DNA: TGTGCCAGAAAAGTGACAGACTATGGCTACACCTTC
CDR3 protein: CARKVTDYGYTF

D gene: TRBD2
clone size: -
J gene: TRBJ2-7
V gene: TRBV23-1
CDR3 DNA: TGCGCCAGCAGTCATGGGACTAGCGGGGGGGCCGGGTCTAAAGAGCAGTACTTC
CDR3 protein: CASSHGTSGGAGSKEQYF

D gene: TRBD1
clone size: -
J gene: TRBJ2-3
V gene: TRBV28
CDR3 DNA: TGTGCCAGCAGTTGGGACAGTAGCACAGATACGCAGTATTTT
CDR3 protein: CASSWDSSTDTQYF

D gene: -
clone size: -
J gene: TRBJ1-2
V gene: TRBV7-2
CDR3 DNA: TGTGCCAGCAGCTTAGCGAATGGCCTCTATGGCTACACCTTC
CDR3 protein: CASSLANGLYGYTF

D gene: TRBD2
clone size: -
J gene: TRBJ2-2
V gene: TRBV2
CDR3 DNA: TGTGCCAGCAGTGAAGCATATAGCGGGGGCGGGGAGCTGTTTTTT
CDR3 protein: CASSEAYSGGGELFF

D gene: TRBD1
clone size: few
J gene: TRBJ2-7
V gene: TRBV19
CDR3 DNA: TGTGCCAGTAGGCTCACCGGGACAGGATTCTACGAGCAGTACTTC
CDR3 protein: CASRLTGTGFYEQYF

D gene: -
clone size: few
J gene: TRBJ2-3
V gene: TRBV6-5
CDR3 DNA: TGTGCCAGCAGTTACGGGGGGCCCACCACAGATACGCAGTATTTT
CDR3 protein: CASSYGGPTTDTQYF

D gene: TRBD1
clone size: -
J gene: TRBJ1-2
V gene: TRBV28
CDR3 DNA: TGTGCCAGCAGTTTACGGGACAGGATAGGGTCGGGGCCACCGGGAATCTACACCTTC
CDR3 protein: CASSLRDRIGSGPPGIYTF

D gene: TRBD1
clone size: -
J gene: TRBJ1-3
V gene: TRBV7-6
CDR3 DNA: TGTGCCAGCAGCTTAGTCGGGACAGGGGGCGCAGGAAACACCATATATTTT
CDR3 protein: CASSLVGTGGAGNTIYF

D gene: -
clone size: -
J gene: TRBJ1-5
V gene: TRBV5-5
CDR3 DNA: TGTGCCAGCAGCTTGTGGGTGTCGGGGCCACTTTCTTCTAGCAATCAGCCCCAGCATTTT
CDR3 protein: CASSLWVSGPLSSSNQPQHF

D gene: -
clone size: -
J gene: TRBJ1-1
V gene: TRBV19
CDR3 DNA: TGTGCCAGTAGTGCAGTTATGAACACTGAAGCTTTCTTT
CDR3 protein: CASSAVMNTEAFF

D gene: -
clone size: -
J gene: TRBJ1-6
V gene: TRBV12-5
CDR3 DNA: TGTGCTAGTGGTTTGGAGCGGGGTTCACCCCTCCACTTT
CDR3 protein: CASGLERGSPLHF

D gene: -
clone size: -
J gene: TRBJ2-1
V gene: TRBV5-4
CDR3 DNA: TGTGCCAGCAGCGACACAGGGTACCGTGAGCAGTTCTTC
CDR3 protein: CASSDTGYREQFF